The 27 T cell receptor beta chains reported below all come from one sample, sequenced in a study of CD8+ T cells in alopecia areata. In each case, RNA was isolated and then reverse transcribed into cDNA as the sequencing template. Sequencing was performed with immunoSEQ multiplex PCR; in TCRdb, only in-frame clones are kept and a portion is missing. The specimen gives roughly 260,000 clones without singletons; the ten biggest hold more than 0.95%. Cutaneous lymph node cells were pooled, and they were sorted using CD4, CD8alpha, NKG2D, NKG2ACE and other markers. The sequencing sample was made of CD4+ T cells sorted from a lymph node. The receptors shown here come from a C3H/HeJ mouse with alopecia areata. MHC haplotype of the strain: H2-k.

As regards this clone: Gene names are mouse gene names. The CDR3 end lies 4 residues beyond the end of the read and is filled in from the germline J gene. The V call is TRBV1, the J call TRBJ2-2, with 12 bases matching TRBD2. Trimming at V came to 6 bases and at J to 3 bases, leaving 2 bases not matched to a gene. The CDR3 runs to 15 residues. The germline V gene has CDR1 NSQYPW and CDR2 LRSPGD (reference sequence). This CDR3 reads CTCRGDWGDTGQLYF. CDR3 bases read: TGCACCTGCAGGGGGGACTGGGGGGACACCGGG.

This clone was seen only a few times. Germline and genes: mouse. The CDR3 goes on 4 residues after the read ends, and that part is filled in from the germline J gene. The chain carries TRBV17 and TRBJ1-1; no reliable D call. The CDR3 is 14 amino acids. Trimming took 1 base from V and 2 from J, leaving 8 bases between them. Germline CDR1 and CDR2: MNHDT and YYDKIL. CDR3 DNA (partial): TGTGCTAGCAGTAGAGGAGGGTCCAACACA. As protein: CASSRGGSNT. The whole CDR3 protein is CASSRGGSNTEVFF.

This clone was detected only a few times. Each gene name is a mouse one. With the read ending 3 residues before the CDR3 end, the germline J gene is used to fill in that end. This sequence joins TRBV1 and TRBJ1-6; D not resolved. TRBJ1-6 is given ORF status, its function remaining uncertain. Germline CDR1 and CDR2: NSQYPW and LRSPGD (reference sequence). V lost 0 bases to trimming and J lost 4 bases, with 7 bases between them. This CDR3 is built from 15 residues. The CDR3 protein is CTCSADYRYNSPLYF. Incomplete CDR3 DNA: TGCACCTGCAGTGCAGATTACAGATATAATTCGCCC.

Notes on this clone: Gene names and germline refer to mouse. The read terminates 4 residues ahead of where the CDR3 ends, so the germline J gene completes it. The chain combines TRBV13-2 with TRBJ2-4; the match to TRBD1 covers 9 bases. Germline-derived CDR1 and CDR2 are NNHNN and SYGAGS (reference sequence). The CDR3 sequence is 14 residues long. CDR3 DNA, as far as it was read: TGTGCCAGCGGCGGGTCACAGGGGGCAAAC. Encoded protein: CASGGSQGAN. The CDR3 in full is CASGGSQGANTLYF.

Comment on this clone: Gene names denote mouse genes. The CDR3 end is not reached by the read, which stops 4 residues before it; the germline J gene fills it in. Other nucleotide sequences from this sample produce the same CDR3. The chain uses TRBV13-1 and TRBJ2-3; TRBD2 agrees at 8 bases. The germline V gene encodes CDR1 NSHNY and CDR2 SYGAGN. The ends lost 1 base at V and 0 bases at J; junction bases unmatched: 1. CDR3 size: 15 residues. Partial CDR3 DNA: TGTGCCAGCAGTGATCGGGACTGGAGTGCAGAA. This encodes CASSDRDWSAE. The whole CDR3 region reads CASSDRDWSAETLYF.

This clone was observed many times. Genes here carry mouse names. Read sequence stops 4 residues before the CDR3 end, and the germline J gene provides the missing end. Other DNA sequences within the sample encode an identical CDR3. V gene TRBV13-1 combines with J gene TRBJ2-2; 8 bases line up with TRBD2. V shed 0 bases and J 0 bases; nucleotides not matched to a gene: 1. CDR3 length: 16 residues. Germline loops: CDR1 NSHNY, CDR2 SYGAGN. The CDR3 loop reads CASSDAGGSNTGQLYF. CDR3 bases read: TGTGCCAGCAGTGATGCTGGGGGGTCAAACACCGGG.

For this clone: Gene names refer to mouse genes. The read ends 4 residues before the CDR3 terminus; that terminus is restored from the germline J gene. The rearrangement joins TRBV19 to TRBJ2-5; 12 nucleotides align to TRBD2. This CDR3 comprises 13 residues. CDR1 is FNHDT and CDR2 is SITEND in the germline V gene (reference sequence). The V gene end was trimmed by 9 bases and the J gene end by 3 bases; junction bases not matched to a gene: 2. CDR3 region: CATGTGGQDTQYF. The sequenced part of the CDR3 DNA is TGTGCCACAGGGACTGGGGGGCAAGAC.

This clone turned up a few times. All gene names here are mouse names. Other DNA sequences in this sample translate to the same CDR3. CDR3 sequence reads: CAWSPGQPSAETLYF. The covered CDR3 bases are TGTGCCTGGAGTCCGGGACAGCCTAGTGCAGAA. The genes are TRBV31 and TRBJ2-3, with 7 bases matching TRBD1. The CDR3 end lies 4 residues beyond the end of the read and is filled in from the germline J gene. The junction had 4 bases not matched to a gene; V was cut back by 1 base and J by 0 bases. Per germline, CDR1 GKSSPN and CDR2 SITVG. The CDR3 is 15 amino acids.

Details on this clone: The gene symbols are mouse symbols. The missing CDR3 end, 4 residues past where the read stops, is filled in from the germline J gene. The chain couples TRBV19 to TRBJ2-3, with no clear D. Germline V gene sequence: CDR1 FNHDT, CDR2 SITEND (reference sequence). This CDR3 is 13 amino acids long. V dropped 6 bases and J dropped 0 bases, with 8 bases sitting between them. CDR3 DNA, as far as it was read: TGTGCCAGCAAACAAATTAGTGCAGAA. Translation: CASKQISAE. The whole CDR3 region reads CASKQISAETLYF.

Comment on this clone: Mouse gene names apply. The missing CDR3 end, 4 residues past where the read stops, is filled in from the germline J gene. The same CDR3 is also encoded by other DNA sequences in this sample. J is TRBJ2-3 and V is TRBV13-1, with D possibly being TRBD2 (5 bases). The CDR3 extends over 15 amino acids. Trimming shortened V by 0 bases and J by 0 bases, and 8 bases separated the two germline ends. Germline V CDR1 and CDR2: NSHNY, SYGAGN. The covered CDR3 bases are TGTGCCAGCAGTGATGCCCTGGGTAGTGCAGAA. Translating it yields CASSDALGSAE. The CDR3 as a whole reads CASSDALGSAETLYF.

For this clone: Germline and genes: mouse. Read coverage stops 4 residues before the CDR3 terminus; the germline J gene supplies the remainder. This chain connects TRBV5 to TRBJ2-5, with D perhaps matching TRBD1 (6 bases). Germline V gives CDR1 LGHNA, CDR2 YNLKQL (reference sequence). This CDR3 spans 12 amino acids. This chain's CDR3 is CASSRTEDTQYF. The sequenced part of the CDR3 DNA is TGTGCCAGCAGCCGGACAGAAGAC.

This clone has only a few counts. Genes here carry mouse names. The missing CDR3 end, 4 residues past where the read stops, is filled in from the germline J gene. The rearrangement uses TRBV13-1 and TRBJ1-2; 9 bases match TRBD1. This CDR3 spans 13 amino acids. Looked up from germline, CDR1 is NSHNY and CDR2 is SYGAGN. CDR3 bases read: TGTGCCAGCAGTGATGGACAGGGGGGC. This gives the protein CASSDGQGG. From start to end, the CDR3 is CASSDGQGGDYTF.

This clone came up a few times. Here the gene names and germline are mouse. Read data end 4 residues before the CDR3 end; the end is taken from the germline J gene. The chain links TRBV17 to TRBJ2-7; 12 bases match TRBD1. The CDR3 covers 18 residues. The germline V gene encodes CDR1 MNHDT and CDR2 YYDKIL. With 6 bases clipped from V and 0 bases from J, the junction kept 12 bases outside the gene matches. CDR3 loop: CASSARDRGLRSSYEQYF. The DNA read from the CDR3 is TGTGCTAGCAGCGCCCGGGACAGGGGGCTCAGGAGCTCCTAT.

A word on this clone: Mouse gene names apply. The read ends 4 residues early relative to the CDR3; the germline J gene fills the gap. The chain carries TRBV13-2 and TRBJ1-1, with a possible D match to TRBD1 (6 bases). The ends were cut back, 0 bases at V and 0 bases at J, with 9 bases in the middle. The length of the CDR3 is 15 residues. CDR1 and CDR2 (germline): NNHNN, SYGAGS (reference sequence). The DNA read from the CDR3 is TGTGCCAGCGGTGATGCAGGGACACCAAACACA. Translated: CASGDAGTPNT. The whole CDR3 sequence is CASGDAGTPNTEVFF.

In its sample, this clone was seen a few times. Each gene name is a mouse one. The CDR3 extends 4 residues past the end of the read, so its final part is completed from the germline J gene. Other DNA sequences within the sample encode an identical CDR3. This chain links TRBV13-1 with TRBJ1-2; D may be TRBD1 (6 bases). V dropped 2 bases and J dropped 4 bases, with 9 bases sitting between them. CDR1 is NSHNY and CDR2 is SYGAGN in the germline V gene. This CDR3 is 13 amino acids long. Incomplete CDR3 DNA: TGTGCCAGCAGTGAAGGGGGTGGCTCC. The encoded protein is CASSEGGGS. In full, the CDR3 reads CASSEGGGSDYTF.

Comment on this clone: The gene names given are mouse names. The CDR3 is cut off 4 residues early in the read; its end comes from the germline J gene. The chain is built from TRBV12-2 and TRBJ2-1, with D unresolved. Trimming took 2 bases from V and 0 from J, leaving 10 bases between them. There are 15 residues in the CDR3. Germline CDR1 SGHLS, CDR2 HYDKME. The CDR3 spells CASSPSQDNYAEQFF. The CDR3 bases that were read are TGTGCCAGCTCTCCGAGCCAGGATAACTATGCT.

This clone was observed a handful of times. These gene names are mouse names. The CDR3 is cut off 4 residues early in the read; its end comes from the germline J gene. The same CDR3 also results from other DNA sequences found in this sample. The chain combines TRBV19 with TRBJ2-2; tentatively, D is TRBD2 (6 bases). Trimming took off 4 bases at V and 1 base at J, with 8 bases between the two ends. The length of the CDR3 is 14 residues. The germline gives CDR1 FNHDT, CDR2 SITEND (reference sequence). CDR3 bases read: TGTGCCAGCAGTGTGACTGGAAACACCGGG. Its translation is CASSVTGNTG. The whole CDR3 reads CASSVTGNTGQLYF.

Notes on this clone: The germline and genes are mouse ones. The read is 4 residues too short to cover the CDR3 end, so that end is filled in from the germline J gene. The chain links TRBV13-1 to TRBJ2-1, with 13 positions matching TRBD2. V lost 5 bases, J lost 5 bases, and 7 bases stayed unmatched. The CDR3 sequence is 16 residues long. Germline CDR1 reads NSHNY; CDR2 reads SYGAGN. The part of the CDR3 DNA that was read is TGTGCCAGCAGACGAGGACTGGGGGGGCGCGATGCT. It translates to CASRRGLGGRDA. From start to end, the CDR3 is CASRRGLGGRDAEQFF.

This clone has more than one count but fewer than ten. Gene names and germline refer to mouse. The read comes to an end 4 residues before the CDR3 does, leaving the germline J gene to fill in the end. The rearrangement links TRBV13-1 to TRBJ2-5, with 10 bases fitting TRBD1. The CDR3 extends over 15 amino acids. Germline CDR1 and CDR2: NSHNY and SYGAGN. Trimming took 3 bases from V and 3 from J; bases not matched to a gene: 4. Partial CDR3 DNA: TGTGCCAGCAGTGCCCCGGGACAGGGGCAAGAC. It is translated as CASSAPGQGQD. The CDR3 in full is CASSAPGQGQDTQYF.

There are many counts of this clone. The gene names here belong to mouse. The CDR3 loop is CASAGNSDYTF. CDR3 DNA (partial): TGTGCCAGCGCAGGGAACTCC. The gene calls are TRBV13-2 and TRBJ1-2; D possibly corresponds to TRBD1 (5 bases). The DNA ends 4 residues before the CDR3 does, and the rest of the CDR3 is filled in from the germline J gene. Trimming stripped 6 bases from V and 2 bases from J, with 5 bases between. The germline V gene encodes CDR1 NNHNN and CDR2 SYGAGS (reference sequence). The CDR3 consists of 11 residues.

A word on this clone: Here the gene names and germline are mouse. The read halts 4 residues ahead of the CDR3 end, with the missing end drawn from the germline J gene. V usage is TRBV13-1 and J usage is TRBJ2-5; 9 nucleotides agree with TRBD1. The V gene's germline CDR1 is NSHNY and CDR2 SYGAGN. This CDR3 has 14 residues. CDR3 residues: CASSEQGAEDTQYF. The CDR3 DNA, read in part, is TGTGCCAGCAGTGAACAGGGGGCGGAGGAC.

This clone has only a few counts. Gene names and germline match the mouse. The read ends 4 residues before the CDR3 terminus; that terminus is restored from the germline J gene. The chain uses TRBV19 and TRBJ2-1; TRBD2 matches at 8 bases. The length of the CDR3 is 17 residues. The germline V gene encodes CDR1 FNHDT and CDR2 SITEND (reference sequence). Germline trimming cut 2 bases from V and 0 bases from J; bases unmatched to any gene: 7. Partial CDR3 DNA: TGTGCCAGCAGTATGCCTGGGGGGACAAATAACTATGCT. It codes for CASSMPGGTNNYA. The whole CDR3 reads CASSMPGGTNNYAEQFF. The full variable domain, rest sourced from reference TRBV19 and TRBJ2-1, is GGIITQTPKFLIGQEGQKLTLKCQQNFNHDTMYWYRQDSGKGLRLIYYSITENDLQKGDLSEGYDASREKKSSFSLTVTSAQKNEMAVFLCASSMPGGTNNYAEQFFGPGTRLTVL.

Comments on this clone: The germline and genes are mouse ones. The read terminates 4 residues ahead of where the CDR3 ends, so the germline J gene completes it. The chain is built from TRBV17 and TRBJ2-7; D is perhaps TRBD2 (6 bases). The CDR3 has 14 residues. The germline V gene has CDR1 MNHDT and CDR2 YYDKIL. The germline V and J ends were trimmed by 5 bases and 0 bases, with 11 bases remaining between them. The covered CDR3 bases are TGTGCTAGCAGTCTTACTGGGTCCTCCTAT. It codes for CASSLTGSSY. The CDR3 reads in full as CASSLTGSSYEQYF.

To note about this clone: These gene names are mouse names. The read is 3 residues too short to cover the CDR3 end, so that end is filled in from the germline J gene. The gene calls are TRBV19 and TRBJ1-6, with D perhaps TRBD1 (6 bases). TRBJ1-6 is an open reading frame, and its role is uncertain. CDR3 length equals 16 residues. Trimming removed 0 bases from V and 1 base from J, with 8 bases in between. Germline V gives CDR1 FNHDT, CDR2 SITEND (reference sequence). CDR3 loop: CASSIGGASYNSPLYF. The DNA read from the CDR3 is TGTGCCAGCAGTATAGGGGGGGCGTCCTATAATTCGCCC.

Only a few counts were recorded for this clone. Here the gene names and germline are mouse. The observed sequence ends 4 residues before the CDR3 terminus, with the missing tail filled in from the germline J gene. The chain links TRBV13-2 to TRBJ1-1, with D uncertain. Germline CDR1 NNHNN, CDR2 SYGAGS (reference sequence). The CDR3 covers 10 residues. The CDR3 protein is CASGEGEVFF. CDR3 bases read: TGTGCCAGCGGTGAGGGA.

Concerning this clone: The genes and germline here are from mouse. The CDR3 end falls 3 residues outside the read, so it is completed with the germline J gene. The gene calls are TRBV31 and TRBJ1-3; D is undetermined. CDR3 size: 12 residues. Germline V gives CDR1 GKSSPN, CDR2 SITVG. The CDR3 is CAWRPPAGTLYF. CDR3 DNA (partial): TGTGCCTGGAGACCCCCAGCTGGTACG.

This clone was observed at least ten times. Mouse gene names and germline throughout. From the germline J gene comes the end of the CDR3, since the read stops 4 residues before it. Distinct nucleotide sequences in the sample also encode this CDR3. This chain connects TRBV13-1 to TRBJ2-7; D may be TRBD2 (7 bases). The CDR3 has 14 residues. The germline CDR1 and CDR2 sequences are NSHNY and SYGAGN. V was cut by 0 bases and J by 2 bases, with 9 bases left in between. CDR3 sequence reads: CASSDAGGPYEQYF. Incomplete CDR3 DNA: TGTGCCAGCAGTGATGCTGGGGGCCCCTAT.